The table lists the clone carrying this TCR beta chain with a few counts. Its cognate antigen is unknown. Cells sorted by CD45RO/CCR7/CD25/CD127/CD95/CD27 comprised CD4+ naive, central memory, regulatory and stem cell-like memory cells. This specimen comes from a study of beta chain features in type 1 diabetes. Findings and limits, study-wide: A closer apparent resemblance between naive, central memory and Treg TCRB repertoires was seen in patients than in healthy donors. Moderate but significant shortening of TCRB CDR3s was recorded in all four CD4+ subsets from Type 1 diabetes patients. At VDJ recombination sites, type 1 diabetes patients had fewer insertions and more deleted nucleotides. A possible short-template PCR bias applies equally to patients and controls.

This CDR3 is 15 amino acids long. The germline CDR1 and CDR2 sequences are MNHEY and SMNVEV (reference sequence). Trimming took 2 bases from V and 0 from J, leaving 8 bases between them. Reverse transcription of all isolated RNA meant that expressed TCRB transcripts were sequenced. Repertoires were generated with immunoSEQ multiplex PCR, while TCRdb's copy carries only in-frame clones and drops some. The sample yields 300,000 to 450,000 clones, around 10% seen once. The chain carries TRBV27 and TRBJ2-1, with D unresolved. What was sequenced was central memory CD4+ T cells from blood. The receptor was isolated from a man in his thirties or forties with type 1 diabetes. The chain's CDR3 is CASSLKPSSYNEQFF. CDR3 DNA: TGTGCCAGCAGTTTAAAGCCGAGCTCCTACAATGAGCAGTTCTTC.